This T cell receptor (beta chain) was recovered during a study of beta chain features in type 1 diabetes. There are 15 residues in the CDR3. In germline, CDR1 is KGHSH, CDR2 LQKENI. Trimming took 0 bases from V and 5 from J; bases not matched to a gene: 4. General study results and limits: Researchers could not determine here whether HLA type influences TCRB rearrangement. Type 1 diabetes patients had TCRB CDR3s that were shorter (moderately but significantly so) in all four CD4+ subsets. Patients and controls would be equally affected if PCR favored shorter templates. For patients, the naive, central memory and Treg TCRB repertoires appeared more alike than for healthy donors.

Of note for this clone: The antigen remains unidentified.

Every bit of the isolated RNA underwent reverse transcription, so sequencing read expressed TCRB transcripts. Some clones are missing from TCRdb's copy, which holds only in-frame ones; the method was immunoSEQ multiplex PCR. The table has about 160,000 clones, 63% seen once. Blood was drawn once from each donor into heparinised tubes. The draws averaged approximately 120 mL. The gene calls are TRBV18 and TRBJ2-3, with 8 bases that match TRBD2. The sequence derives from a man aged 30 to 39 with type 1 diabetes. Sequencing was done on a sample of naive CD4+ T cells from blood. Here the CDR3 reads CASSPPGLDQDTQYF. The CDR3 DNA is TGTGCCAGCTCACCACCGGGACTAGATCAAGATACGCAGTATTTT.